This T cell receptor (beta chain) is drawn from a study of blood T cell repertoires in COVID-19. Study overall: The study drew acute and convalescent COVID-19 samples from the United States, Italy and Spain. Nucleic acid was either cDNA or gDNA, and it came from T cells, B-cell-depleted T cells, or PBMCs.

Authors' processing steps: Nucleated cell number was recorded as an estimate derived from reference gene primer amplification. The protocol was immunoSEQ multiplex PCR, while the TCRdb copy is restricted to in-frame clones and leaves out a portion. The DNA gave D and trimming, while V, J and clone size come from that table. The sample has 90,000 to 110,000 clones; over 70% are singletons. The CDR3 totals 15 residues. Trimming at V came to 6 bases and at J to 5 bases, leaving 7 bases not matched to a gene. Germline V gene lookup returns CDR1 MNHEY and CDR2 SVGAGI. This clone was detected only once. The receptor was derived from a human donor in a cohort sampled during active or convalescent COVID-19. The chain has TRBV6-5 and TRBJ2-5, with 12 positions matching TRBD2. The specimen was peripheral blood. This CDR3 reads CASRSSGGAGETQYF. DNA for the CDR3: TGTGCCAGCAGATCTAGCGGGGGGGCCGGTGAGACCCAGTACTTC.